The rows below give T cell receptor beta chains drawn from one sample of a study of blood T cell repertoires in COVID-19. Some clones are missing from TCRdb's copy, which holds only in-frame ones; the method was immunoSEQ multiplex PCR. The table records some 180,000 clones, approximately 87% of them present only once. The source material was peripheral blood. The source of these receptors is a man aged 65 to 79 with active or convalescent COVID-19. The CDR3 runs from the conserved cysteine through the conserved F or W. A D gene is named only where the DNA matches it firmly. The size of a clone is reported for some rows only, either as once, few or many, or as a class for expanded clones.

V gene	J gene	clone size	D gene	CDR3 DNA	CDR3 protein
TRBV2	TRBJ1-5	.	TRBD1	TGTGCCAGCAGTGAAAAGGGGGCTAGCAATCAGCCCCAGCATTTT	CASSEKGASNQPQHF
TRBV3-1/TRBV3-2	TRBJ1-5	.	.	TGTGCCAGCAGCCCCCTCGGTGGAGGAAATCAGCCCCAGCATTTT	CASSPLGGGNQPQHF
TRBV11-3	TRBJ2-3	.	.	TGTGCCAGCAGTCTTAGAGAGGAAGATACGCAGTATTTT	CASSLREEDTQYF
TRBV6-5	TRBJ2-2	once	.	TGTGCCAGCAGGCCACCAGGGGCCAACACCGGGGAGCTGTTTTTT	CASRPPGANTGELFF
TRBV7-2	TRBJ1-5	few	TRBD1	TGTGCCAGCAGCAGGACAGGGGCCAATCAGCCCCAGCATTTT	CASSRTGANQPQHF
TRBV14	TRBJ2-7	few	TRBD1	TGTGCCAGCAGCCAAGTAGACAGGGGGGCCTACGAGCAGTACTTC	CASSQVDRGAYEQYF
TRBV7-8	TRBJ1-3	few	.	TGTGCCAGCAGCCCCCAAACAGGGTTCGGAAACACCATATATTTT	CASSPQTGFGNTIYF
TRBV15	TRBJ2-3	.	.	TGTGCCACCAGCTTGGACGGGAGCAGCACAGATACGCAGTATTTT	CATSLDGSSTDTQYF
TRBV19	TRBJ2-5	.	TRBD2	TGTGCCAGTAGTATGGCCCGTAGCGGGAGGGCCCAAAAGACCCAGTACTTC	CASSMARSGRAQKTQYF
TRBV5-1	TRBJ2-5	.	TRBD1	TGCGCCAGCAGTCTTAGGGGGCGACAAGAGACCCAGTACTTC	CASSLRGRQETQYF
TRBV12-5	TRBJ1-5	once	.	TGTGCTAGTGGTTCGCCAGGGGGCAATCAGCCCCAGCATTTT	CASGSPGGNQPQHF
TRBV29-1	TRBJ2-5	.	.	TGCAGCGTTGAAGTACGAGTTCGGTGGAGGGGTCAAGAGACCCAGTACTTC	CSVEVRVRWRGQETQYF
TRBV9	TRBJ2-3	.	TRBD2	TGTGCCAGCAGCGTGCTTAGCGGGTCTAGCACAGATACGCAGTATTTT	CASSVLSGSSTDTQYF
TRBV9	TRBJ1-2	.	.	TGTGCCAGCAGCGCCATGAACTATGGCTACACCTTC	CASSAMNYGYTF
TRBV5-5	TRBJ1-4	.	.	TGTGCCAGCACCCCGGGTGGGGGCGACACACTGTTTTTT	CASTPGGGDTLFF
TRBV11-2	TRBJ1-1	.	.	TGTGCCAGCAGCTATCAGCAGGGGACTGAAGCTTTCTTT	CASSYQQGTEAFF
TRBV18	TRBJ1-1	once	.	TGTGCCAGCTCACCAGTCTCCCGGGGGAGTGAAGCTTTCTTT	CASSPVSRGSEAFF
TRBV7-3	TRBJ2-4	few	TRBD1	TGTGCCAGCAGCCGCGGACAGGGGGAAAACATTCAGTACTTC	CASSRGQGENIQYF
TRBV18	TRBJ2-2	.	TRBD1	TGTGCCAGCTCACCACCGGACAGGGATAGGGCCGGGGAGCTGTTTTTT	CASSPPDRDRAGELFF
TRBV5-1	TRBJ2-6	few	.	TGCGCCAGCAGCTCTCTGGCCGCTGGGGCCAACGTCCTGACTTTC	CASSSLAAGANVLTF
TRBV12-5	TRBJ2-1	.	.	TGTGCTAGTGGTTCCACCTACAATGAGCAGTTCTTC	CASGSTYNEQFF
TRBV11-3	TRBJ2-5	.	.	TGTGCCAGCAGCTCAGGAAGGCAGGCGAGAGAGACCCAGTACTTC	CASSSGRQARETQYF
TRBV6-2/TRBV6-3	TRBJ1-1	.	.	TGTGCCAGCAGTTATCAAGAGGCGAACACTGAAGCTTTCTTT	CASSYQEANTEAFF
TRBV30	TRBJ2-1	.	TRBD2	TGTGCCTGGAGTAGATCTAGCGGGAGAAATGAGCAGTTCTTC	CAWSRSSGRNEQFF
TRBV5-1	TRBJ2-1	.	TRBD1	TGCGCCAGCAGCTCAGACAGGGAATATCGGTTCTTC	CASSSDREYRFF
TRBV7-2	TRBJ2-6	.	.	TGTGCCAGCAGCCATAAGCGAGATGGGGCCAACGTCCTGACTTTC	CASSHKRDGANVLTF
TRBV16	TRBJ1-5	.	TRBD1	TGTGCCAGCAGCCAAGTGCGGAGTAGGACAGGGGGCTCTGGCAATCAGCCCCAGCATTTT	CASSQVRSRTGGSGNQPQHF
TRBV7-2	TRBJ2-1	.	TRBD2	TGTGCCAGCAGCTTGACTAGCGGGGGGGGTTACAATGAGCAGTTCTTC	CASSLTSGGGYNEQFF
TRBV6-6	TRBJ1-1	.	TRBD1	TGTGCCAGCAGCTATGGACAGGGGAACACTGAAGCTTTCTTT	CASSYGQGNTEAFF
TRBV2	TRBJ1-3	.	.	TGTGCCAGCACCGGGGGAACTTTCTCTGGAAACACCATATATTTT	CASTGGTFSGNTIYF
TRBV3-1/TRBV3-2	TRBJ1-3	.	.	TGTGCCAGCAGCCCAGGCGGGAGCTCTGGAAACACCATATATTTT	CASSPGGSSGNTIYF
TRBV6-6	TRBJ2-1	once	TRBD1	TGTGCCAGCAGGGGACAGGTTAGCAATGAGCAGTTCTTC	CASRGQVSNEQFF
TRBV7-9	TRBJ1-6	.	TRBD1	TGTGCCAGCAGTGAACAGGGGGCGCTCAATTCACCCCTCCACTTT	CASSEQGALNSPLHF
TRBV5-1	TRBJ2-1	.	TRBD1	TGCGCCAGCAGCTCGCCAGCCCATGGGACAGCTACCTACAATGAGCAGTTCTTC	CASSSPAHGTATYNEQFF
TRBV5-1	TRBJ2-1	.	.	TGCGCCAGCAGCTTAATTGAGCAGGGGAGCAATGAGCAGTTCTTC	CASSLIEQGSNEQFF
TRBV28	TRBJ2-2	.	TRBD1	TGTGCCAGTAGAGGACAGGGTATCACCGGGGAGCTGTTTTTT	CASRGQGITGELFF
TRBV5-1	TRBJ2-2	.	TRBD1	TGCGCCAGCAGCCCCCACCCAGAGACAGGGACCACCGGGGAGCTGTTTTTT	CASSPHPETGTTGELFF
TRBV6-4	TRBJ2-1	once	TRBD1	TGTGCCAGCAGAGCTCTTCCCGACAGGGGGGAGCAGTTCTTC	CASRALPDRGEQFF
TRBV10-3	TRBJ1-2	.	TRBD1	TGTGCCATCAGTGAGTCTCTGGCAGGGGGTAGGAATGGCTACACCTTC	CAISESLAGGRNGYTF
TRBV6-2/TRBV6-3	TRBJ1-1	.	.	TGTGCCAGCAGTTACTCAGGACAGAAGAACACTGAAGCTTTCTTT	CASSYSGQKNTEAFF
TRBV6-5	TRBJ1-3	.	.	TGTGCCAGCAAACAGGGTCCTGGAAACACCATATATTTT	CASKQGPGNTIYF
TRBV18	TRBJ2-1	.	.	TGTGCCAGCTCACGGTTAGCGGCCACGACTTACAATGAGCAGTTCTTC	CASSRLAATTYNEQFF